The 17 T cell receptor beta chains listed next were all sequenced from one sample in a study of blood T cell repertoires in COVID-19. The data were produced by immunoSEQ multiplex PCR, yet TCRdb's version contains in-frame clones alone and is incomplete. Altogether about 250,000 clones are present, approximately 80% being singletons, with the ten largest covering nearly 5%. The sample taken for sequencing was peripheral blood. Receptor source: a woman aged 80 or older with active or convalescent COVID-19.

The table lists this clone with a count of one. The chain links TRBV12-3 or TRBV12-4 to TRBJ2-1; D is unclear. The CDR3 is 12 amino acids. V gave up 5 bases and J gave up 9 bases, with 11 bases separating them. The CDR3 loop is CASSRPGREQFF. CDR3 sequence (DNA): TGTGCCAGCAGTCGTCCCGGTCGTGAGCAGTTCTTC.

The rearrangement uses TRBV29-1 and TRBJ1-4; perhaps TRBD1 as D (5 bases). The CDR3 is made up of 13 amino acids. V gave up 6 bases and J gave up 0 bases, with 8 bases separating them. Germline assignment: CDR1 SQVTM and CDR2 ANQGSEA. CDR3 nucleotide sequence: TGCAGCGTAGACAGTGCAACTAATGAAAAACTGTTTTTT. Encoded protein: CSVDSATNEKLFF.

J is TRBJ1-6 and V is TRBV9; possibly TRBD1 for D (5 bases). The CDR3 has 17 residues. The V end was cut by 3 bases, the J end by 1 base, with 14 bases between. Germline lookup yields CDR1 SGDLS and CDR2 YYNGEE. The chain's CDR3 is CASSEGLESSYNSPLHF. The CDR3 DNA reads TGTGCCAGCAGCGAGGGACTGGAGTCGTCCTATAATTCACCCCTCCACTTT.

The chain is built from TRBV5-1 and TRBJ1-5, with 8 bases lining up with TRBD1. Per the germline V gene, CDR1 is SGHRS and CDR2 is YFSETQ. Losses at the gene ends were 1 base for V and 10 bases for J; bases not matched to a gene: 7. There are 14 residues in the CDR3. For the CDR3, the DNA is TGCGCCAGCAGCTTGAAAACAGGGGGGGCTCCCCAGCATTTT. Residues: CASSLKTGGAPQHF.

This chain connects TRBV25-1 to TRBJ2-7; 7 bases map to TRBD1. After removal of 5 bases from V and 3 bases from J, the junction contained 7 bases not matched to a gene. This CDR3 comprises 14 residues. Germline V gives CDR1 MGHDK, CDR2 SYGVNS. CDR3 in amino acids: CASSQPGTVYEQYF. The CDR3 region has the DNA TGTGCCAGCAGTCAACCCGGGACAGTCTACGAGCAGTACTTC.

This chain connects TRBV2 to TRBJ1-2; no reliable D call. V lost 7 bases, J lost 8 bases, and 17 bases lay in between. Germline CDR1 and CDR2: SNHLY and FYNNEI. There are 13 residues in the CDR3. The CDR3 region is CASTFNPPEGYTF. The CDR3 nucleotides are TGTGCCAGCACATTTAACCCACCAGAAGGCTACACCTTC.

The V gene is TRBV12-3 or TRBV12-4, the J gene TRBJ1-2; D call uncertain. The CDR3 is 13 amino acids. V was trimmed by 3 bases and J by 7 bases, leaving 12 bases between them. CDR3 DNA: TGTGCCAGCAGTTTCCGTGCAGGTCTTGGCTACACCTTC. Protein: CASSFRAGLGYTF.

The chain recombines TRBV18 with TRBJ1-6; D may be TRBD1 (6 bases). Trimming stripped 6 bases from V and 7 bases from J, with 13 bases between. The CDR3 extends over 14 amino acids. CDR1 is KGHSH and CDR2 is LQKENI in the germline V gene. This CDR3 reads CASSLQGYNSPLHF. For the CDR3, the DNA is TGTGCCAGCTCGCTACAGGGTTACAATTCACCCCTCCACTTT.

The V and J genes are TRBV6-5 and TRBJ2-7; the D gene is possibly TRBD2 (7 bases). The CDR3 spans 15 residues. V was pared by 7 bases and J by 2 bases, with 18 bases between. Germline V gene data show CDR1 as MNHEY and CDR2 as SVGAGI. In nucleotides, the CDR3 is TGTGCCAGCACCCTGCGGGGAGGGGGGACCTACGAGCAGTACTTC. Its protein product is CASTLRGGGTYEQYF.

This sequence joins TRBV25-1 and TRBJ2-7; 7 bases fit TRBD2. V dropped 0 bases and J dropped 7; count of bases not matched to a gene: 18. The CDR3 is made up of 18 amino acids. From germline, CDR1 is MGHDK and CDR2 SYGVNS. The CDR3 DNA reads TGTGCCAGCAGTGAATACGTAGTTTTAGCTCGGGGGGTGAGTGAGCAGTACTTC. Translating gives CASSEYVVLARGVSEQYF.

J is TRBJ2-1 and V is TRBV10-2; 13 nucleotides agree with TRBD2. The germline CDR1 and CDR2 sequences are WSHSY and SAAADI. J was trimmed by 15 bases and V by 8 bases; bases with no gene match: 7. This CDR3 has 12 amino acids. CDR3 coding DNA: TGCGCCAGCGGGACTAGCGGGAAAAGTTCGTTCTTC. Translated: CASGTSGKSSFF.

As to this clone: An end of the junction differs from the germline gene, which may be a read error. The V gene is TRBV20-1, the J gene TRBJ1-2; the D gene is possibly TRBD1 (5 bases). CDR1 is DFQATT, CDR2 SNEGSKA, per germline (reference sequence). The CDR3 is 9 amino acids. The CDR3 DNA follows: TGCAGTGCTAGTCATGGGGCCTTCTTC. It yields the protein CSASHGAFF.

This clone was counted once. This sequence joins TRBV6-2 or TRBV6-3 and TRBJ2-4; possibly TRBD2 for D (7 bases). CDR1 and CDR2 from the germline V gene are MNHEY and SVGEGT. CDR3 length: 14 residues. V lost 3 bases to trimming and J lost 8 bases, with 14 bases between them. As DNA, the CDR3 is TGTGCCAGCAGTTATGGGGGGGCCGAAGACATTCAGTACTTC. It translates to CASSYGGAEDIQYF.

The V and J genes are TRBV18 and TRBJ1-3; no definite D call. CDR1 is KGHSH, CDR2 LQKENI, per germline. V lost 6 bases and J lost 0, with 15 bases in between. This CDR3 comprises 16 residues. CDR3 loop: CASSPPGYRSGNTIYF. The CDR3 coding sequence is TGTGCCAGCTCCCCGCCAGGCTACCGCTCTGGAAACACCATATATTTT. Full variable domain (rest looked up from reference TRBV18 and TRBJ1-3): NAGVMQNPRHLVRRRGQEARLRCSPMKGHSHVYWYRQLPEEGLKFMVYLQKENIIDESGMPKERFSAEFPKEGPSILRIQQVVRGDSAAYFCASSPPGYRSGNTIYFGEGSWLTVV.

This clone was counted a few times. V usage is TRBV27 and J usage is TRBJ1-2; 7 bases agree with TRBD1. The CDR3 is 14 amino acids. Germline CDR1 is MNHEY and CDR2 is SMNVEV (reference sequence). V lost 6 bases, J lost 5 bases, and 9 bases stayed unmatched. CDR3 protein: CASRLGGSLYGYTF. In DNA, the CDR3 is TGTGCCAGCAGACTAGGGGGCTCATTATATGGCTACACCTTC.

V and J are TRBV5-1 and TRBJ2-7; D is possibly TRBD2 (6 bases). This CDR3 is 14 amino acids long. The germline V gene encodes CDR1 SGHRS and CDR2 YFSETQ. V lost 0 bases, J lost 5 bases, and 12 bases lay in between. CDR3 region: CASSLDGGFDEQYF. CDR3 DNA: TGCGCCAGCAGCTTGGATGGAGGGTTCGACGAGCAGTACTTC.

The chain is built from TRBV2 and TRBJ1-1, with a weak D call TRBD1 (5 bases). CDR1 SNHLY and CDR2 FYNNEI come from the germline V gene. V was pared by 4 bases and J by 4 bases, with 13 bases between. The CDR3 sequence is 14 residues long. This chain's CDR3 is CASSAGARATEAFF. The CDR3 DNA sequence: TGTGCCAGCAGTGCTGGCGCCAGGGCCACTGAAGCTTTCTTT.